The TCR beta chain under discussion was sequenced for a study of OX40 agonist ivuxolimab in advanced cancers. Turning to the overall study: The costimulatory receptor OX40 (CD134) was targeted by ivuxolimab, a fully human IgG2 agonistic monoclonal antibody. Intravenous ivuxolimab was administered to patients every 2 weeks at six dose levels: 0.01, 0.1, 0.3, 1.5, 3 and 10 mg/kg. Of the approximately 50 patients in dose escalation, 19 had hepatocellular carcinoma, about 15 had melanoma, 9 had renal cell carcinoma and 9 had head and neck cancer. A male proportion of 82.7% and a mean age of 60 years, ranging from roughly 23 to 85, were recorded for the dose-escalation cohort. Patients were allowed to have had prior anti-PD-1, anti-PD-L1 or anti-CTLA-4 therapy, and approximately 39% of the dose-escalation patients had been treated with checkpoint inhibitors. Partial responses were achieved by three dose-escalation patients, of whom one had hepatocellular carcinoma and two had cutaneous melanoma. The point of sequencing TCRbeta in the periphery was to test whether ivuxolimab changed TCR sequence diversity and drove clonal T-cell expansion. The paper describes the monotherapy dose-escalation part (N of about 54 patients) of the phase I trial of ivuxolimab.

Genomic DNA was extracted from sorted cells for sequencing of the TCRbeta CDR3 region. The immunoSEQ Assay was used for sequencing of TCRbeta CDR3 regions. As stored in TCRdb, this immuneACCESS dataset retains in-frame rearrangements with V and J assigned. A fraction of the clones does not appear; measured against another copy, unresolved V genes explain less than half of the discrepancy, and the remainder lacks a known reason. This sample lists 95,000 or so clones; around 90% were detected once. The ten most abundant clones make up 0.51% of the sample. What the research found in general, with its limitations: After ivuxolimab, more expanded clones were found on average in CD8+ T cells than in CD4+ T cells. Which antigens the clonally expanded peripheral T cells were specific for was not determined. Low levels of normalized T-cell clonal expansion were also shown by some nonresponding patients. Clonal expansion of both CD4+ and CD8+ blood T cells was observed from baseline to week 6 at doses 0.1 to 3.0 mg/kg. In partial responders in the 0.1-3.0 mg/kg groups, normalized peripheral clonal expansion was found to be among the lowest, especially among CD8+ T cells.

Patients with autoimmune disease history or receiving systemic immunosuppression were excluded from the trial. Peripheral blood for TCR sequencing was drawn from every dose cohort at baseline, at cycle 4 day 1 and at cycle 7 day 1. Samples came from an open-label, multicenter, first-in-human phase I dose-escalation trial of ivuxolimab. The trial enrolled adults with locally advanced or metastatic head and neck squamous cell, hepatocellular, melanoma or renal cell carcinoma. Before TCR sequencing, CD4+ T cells and CD8+ T cells from peripheral blood were sorted into separate populations. This clone was found a few times. It has no known antigen specificity. No per-base quality is available; no much larger clone lies one base away. The TCR sequence derives from an adult with an advanced solid tumor such as melanoma, head and neck, liver or kidney cancer. Specimen: CD4+ or CD8+ T cells sorted from blood, collected in a trial of the OX40 agonist ivuxolimab.

Here the CDR3 is given as CASSQDAKGQAPGSYNEQFF. The sequenced DNA: TGCGCCAGCAGCCAAGATGCAAAGGGACAAGCACCGGGCTCCTACAATGAGCAGTTCTTC. The V and J segments used are TRBV4-1 and TRBJ2-1, with TRBD1 perhaps the D gene, on 6 matching bases. The CDR3 sequence holds 20 residues, the cysteine and phenylalanine included. Only the CDR3 part of the read is kept: 60 bases, read in frame from the first base. Between the V and J ends, shortened by 0 bases and 0 bases respectively, the junction contains 21 bases. The germline V gene specifies MGHRA as CDR1 and YSYEKL as CDR2.